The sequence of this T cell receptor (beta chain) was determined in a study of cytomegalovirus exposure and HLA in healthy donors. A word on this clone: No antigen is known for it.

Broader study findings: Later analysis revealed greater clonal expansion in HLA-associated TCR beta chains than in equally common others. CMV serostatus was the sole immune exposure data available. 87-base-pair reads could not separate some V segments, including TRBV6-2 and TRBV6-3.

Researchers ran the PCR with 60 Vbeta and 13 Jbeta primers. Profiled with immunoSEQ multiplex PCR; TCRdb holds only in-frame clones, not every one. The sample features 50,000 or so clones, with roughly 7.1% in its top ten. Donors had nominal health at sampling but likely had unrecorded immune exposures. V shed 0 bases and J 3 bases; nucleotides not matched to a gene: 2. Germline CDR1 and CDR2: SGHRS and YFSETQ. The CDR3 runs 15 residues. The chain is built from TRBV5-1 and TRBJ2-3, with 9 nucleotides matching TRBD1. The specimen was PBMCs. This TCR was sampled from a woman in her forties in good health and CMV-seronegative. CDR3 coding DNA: TGCGCCAGCAGCTTGGGGGACAGGGAGACAGATACGCAGTATTTT. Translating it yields CASSLGDRETDTQYF.